The 15 T cell receptor beta chains below all came from one sample that was sequenced in a study of multiple sclerosis patients with progressive multifocal leukoencephalopathy. TCRdb's copy holds only in-frame clones and misses some; the assay was immunoSEQ multiplex PCR. The sample holds some 28,000 clones, around 91% seen once. Documented time point: approximately 11 months of natalizumab therapy. Sequencing used PBMCs, obtained from a patient treated with natalizumab. The source is a human donor with multiple sclerosis.

The V call is TRBV6-5, the J call TRBJ1-2; D is undetermined. Germline V gives CDR1 MNHEY, CDR2 SVGAGI. The CDR3 loop spans 14 amino acids. The germline V and J ends were trimmed by 5 bases and 8 bases, with 18 bases remaining between them. CDR3 sequence reads: CASSPRREGPGYTF. CDR3 in DNA: TGTGCCAGCAGTCCCAGAAGGGAAGGCCCCGGCTACACCTTC.

The chain uses TRBV15 and TRBJ1-5, with TRBD1 matching over 8 bases. The CDR3 is 16 residues long. The germline gives CDR1 LNHNV, CDR2 YYDKDF (reference sequence). Unmatched junction bases numbered 13, after V lost 6 bases and J lost 6 bases. The DNA of the CDR3 is TGTGCCACCAGAGCGGACCCACAGGGGGTGAGTCAGCCCCAGCATTTT. This sequence encodes CATRADPQGVSQPQHF.

The chain combines TRBV18 with TRBJ1-5; 9 bases are a match to TRBD1. The CDR3 is 15 amino acids. Germline CDR1 and CDR2: KGHSH and LQKENI. The junction had 7 bases not matched to a gene; V was cut back by 3 bases and J by 7 bases. CDR3 loop: CASSPGTGIVQPQHF. As DNA, the CDR3 is TGTGCCAGCTCACCGGGGACAGGGATTGTCCAGCCCCAGCATTTT.

J is TRBJ1-3 and V is TRBV9; TRBD1 aligns across 7 bases. There are 15 residues in the CDR3. Unmatched junction bases numbered 4, after V lost 0 bases and J lost 4 bases. CDR1 and CDR2 from the germline V gene are SGDLS and YYNGEE. The CDR3: CASSVEGAPGNTIYF. In DNA, the CDR3 is TGTGCCAGCAGCGTAGAGGGGGCGCCAGGAAACACCATATATTTT.

V is TRBV5-1 and J is TRBJ1-4; tentative D call: TRBD1 (6 bases). Trimming took off 4 bases at V and 7 bases at J, with 17 bases between the two ends. Germline V CDR1 and CDR2: SGHRS, YFSETQ. CDR3 length equals 15 residues. In DNA, the CDR3 is TGCGCCAGCAGCCCGAGGGGGGGGGCGGGTGAAAAACTGTTTTTT. It yields the protein CASSPRGGAGEKLFF.

The V call is TRBV30, the J call TRBJ1-3; no reliable D call. CDR3 length equals 12 residues. Trimming removed 4 bases at V and 1 base at J, with 5 bases between. The germline V gene encodes CDR1 GTSNPN and CDR2 SVGIG (reference sequence). The CDR3: CAWKLSGNTIYF. The CDR3 DNA follows: TGTGCCTGGAAACTTTCTGGAAACACCATATATTTT.

V and J are TRBV5-6 and TRBJ1-5; 7 bases match TRBD1. V lost 4 bases, J lost 5 bases, and 9 bases stayed unmatched. Germline loops: CDR1 SGHDT, CDR2 YYEEEE. The CDR3 spans 15 residues. The CDR3 bases are TGTGCCAGCAGCGAGGGGACAGCCGCCGATCAGCCCCAGCATTTT. This sequence encodes CASSEGTAADQPQHF.

This clone turned up a few times. This chain connects TRBV6-4 to TRBJ1-2; D remains ambiguous. Germline V gene lookup returns CDR1 MRHNA and CDR2 SNTAGT. CDR3 length: 14 amino acids. V lost 2 bases and J 7 bases, leaving 14 bases between the germline ends. CDR3 DNA: TGTGCCAGCAGTGACGGCAGGTCCTCGGGTGGCTACACCTTC. Its protein product is CASSDGRSSGGYTF.

The chain is built from TRBV29-1 and TRBJ2-2; unclear D gene. Germline V gene lookup returns CDR1 SQVTM and CDR2 ANQGSEA. The CDR3 runs to 12 residues. Trimming took off 5 bases at V and 5 bases at J, with 9 bases between the two ends. The CDR3 region has the DNA TGCAGCGTTTTCTGGCAGACCGGGGAGCTGTTTTTT. This gives the protein CSVFWQTGELFF.

This clone was observed a handful of times. The chain links TRBV15 to TRBJ1-3; D is unclear. Germline values: CDR1 LNHNV, CDR2 YYDKDF (reference sequence). The CDR3 totals 15 residues. V was pared by 0 bases and J by 2 bases, with 8 bases between. The CDR3 protein is CATSRDWGTGNTIYF. The CDR3 DNA reads as TGTGCCACCAGCAGAGATTGGGGAACTGGAAACACCATATATTTT.

In its sample, this clone was seen a few times. The chain couples TRBV4-3 to TRBJ2-3, with 12 nucleotides matching TRBD2. V was pared by 0 bases and J by 4 bases, with 2 bases of the junction left unmatched. This CDR3 spans 16 amino acids. The germline CDR1 and CDR2 sequences are LGHNA and YSLEER. CDR3 region: CASSQDLAGGPDTQYF. CDR3 in DNA: TGCGCCAGCAGCCAAGATCTAGCGGGGGGGCCAGATACGCAGTATTTT.

The chain uses TRBV12-5 and TRBJ2-1; TRBD1 matches at 8 bases. After removal of 7 bases from V and 2 bases from J, the junction contained 4 bases not matched to a gene. CDR1 is LGHNT and CDR2 is FRNRAP in the germline V gene. The CDR3 runs to 14 residues. CDR3 nucleotides: TGTGCTAGTGTACCGGGACAGGCCTACAATGAGCAGTTCTTC. This encodes CASVPGQAYNEQFF.

This clone was seen more than once but under ten times. The chain combines TRBV7-9 with TRBJ2-7; the D is unclear. V lost 3 bases and J lost 0, with 6 bases in between. The germline gives CDR1 SEHNR, CDR2 FQNEAQ (reference sequence). The CDR3 loop spans 13 amino acids. The DNA for the CDR3 is TGTGCCAGCAGCTTTATATCCTCCTACGAGCAGTACTTC. Its protein is CASSFISSYEQYF. The variable domain in full, completed from reference TRBV7-9 and TRBJ2-7, reads DTGVSQNPRHKITKRGQNVTFRCDPISEHNRLYWYRQTLGQGPEFLTYFQNEAQLEKSRLLSDRFSAERPKGSFSTLEIQRTEQGDSAMYLCASSFISSYEQYFGPGTRLTVT.

This chain links TRBV5-1 with TRBJ2-7; no reliable D call. This CDR3 spans 11 amino acids. V lost 3 bases and J lost 4, with 5 bases in between. The germline V gene has CDR1 SGHRS and CDR2 YFSETQ. The CDR3 region has the DNA TGCGCCAGCAGCTACGATTACGAGCAGTACTTC. It codes for CASSYDYEQYF.

The rearrangement links TRBV5-8 to TRBJ2-1; weak D call: TRBD2 (5 bases). Germline CDR1 is SGHTS and CDR2 is YDEGEE. With 6 bases removed from V and 2 bases from J, the gap between germline ends came to 9 bases. This CDR3 is 13 amino acids long. The CDR3 bases are TGTGCCAGCACTGGAGCGGCCTACAATGAGCAGTTCTTC. Translation gives CASTGAAYNEQFF.